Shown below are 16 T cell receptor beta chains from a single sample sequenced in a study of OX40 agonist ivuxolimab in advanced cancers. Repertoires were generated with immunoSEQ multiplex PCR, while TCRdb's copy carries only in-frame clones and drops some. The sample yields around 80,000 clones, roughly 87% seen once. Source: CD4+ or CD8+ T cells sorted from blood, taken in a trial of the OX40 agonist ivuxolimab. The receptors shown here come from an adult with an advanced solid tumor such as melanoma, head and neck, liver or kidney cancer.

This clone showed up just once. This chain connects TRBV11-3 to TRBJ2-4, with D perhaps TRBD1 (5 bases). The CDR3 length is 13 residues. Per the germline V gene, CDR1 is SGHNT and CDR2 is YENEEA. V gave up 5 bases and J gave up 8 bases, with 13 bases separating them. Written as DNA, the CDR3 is TGTGCCAGCAGCCACGACAGTGGGGACATTCAGTACTTC. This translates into CASSHDSGDIQYF.

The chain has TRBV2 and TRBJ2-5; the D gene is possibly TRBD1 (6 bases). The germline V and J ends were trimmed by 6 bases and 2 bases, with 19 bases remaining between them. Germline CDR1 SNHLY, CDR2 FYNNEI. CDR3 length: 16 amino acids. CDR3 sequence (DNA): TGTGCCAGCAGCTCCGGACAGAGACGTCTACAAGAGACCCAGTACTTC. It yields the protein CASSSGQRRLQETQYF.

CDR3 sequence: CASSPPSVNQPQHF. The CDR3 DNA reads TGTGCCAGCTCACCACCATCGGTGAATCAGCCCCAGCATTTT. The V gene is TRBV18, the J gene TRBJ1-5; D not certain. V lost 0 bases to trimming and J lost 4 bases, with 7 bases between them. The CDR3 sequence is 14 residues long. Per germline, CDR1 KGHSH and CDR2 LQKENI.

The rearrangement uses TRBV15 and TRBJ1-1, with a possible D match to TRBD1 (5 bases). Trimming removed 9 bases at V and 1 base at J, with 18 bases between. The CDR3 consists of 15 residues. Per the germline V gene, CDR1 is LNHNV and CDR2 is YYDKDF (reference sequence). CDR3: CATGQGGAQNTEAFF. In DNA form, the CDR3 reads TGTGCCACTGGGCAGGGAGGGGCTCAGAACACTGAAGCTTTCTTT.

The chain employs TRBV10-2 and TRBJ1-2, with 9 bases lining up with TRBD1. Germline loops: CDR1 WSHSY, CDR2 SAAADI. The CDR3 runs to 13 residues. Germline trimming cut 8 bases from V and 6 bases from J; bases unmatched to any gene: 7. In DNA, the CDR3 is TGCGCCAGCTCCCGGGACAGGGTCGATGGCTACACCTTC. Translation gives CASSRDRVDGYTF.

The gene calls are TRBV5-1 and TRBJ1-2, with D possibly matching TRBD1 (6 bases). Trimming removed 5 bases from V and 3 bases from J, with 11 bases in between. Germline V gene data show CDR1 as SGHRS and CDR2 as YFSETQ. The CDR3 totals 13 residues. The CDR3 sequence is CASSGGLDYGYTF. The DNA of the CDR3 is TGCGCCAGCAGTGGGGGGCTGGACTATGGCTACACCTTC.

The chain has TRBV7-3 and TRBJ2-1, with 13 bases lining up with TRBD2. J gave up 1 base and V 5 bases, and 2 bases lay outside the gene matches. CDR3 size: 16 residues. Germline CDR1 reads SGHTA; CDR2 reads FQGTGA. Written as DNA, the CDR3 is TGTGCCAGCAGCAAGGGACTAGCGGGATCCTACAATGAGCAGTTCTTC. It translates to CASSKGLAGSYNEQFF.

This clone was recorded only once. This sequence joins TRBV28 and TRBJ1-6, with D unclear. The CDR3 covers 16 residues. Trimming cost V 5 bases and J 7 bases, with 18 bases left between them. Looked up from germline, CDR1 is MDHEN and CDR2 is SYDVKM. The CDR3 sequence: CASSIRRTDQNSPLHF. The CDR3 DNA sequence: TGTGCCAGCAGTATTCGTAGGACCGATCAAAATTCACCCCTCCACTTT.

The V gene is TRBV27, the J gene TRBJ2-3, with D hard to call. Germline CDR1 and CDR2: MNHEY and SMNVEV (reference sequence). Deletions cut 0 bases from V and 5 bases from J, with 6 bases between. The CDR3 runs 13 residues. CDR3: CASSLSDRDTQYF. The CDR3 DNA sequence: TGTGCCAGCAGTTTATCGGATAGAGATACGCAGTATTTT.

This CDR3 is CASSRGGLAGGKNIQYF. The CDR3 coding sequence is TGTGCCAGCAGCCGCGGGGGACTAGCGGGAGGCAAAAACATTCAGTACTTC. This chain uses TRBV7-2 with TRBJ2-4; 15 bases match TRBD2. The V segment lost 5 bases and the J segment 3 bases; nucleotides outside the gene matches: 5. Per germline, CDR1 SGHTA and CDR2 FQGNSA. The CDR3 covers 17 residues.

CDR3 region: CASSDSPGAADHGTQYF. CDR3 bases: TGTGCCAGCAGTGACAGCCCCGGGGCTGCTGATCACGGTACGCAGTATTTT. This chain uses TRBV6-4 with TRBJ2-3, with D possibly called TRBD1 or TRBD2 (5 bases each). Trimming took 2 bases from V and 8 from J, leaving 23 bases between them. CDR1 and CDR2 (germline): MRHNA, SNTAGT. This CDR3 has 17 amino acids.

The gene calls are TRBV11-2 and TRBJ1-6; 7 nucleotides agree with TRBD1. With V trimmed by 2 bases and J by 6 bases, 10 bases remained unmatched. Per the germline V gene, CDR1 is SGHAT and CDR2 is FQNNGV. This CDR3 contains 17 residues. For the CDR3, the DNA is TGTGCCAGCAGCTTAATTTCCCGGGGGACAGTTAATTCACCCCTCCACTTT. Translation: CASSLISRGTVNSPLHF.

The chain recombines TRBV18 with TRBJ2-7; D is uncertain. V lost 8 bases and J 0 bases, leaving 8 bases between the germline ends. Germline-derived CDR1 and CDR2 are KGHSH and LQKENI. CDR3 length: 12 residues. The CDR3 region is CASADISYEQYF. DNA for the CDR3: TGTGCCAGCGCCGACATCTCCTACGAGCAGTACTTC.

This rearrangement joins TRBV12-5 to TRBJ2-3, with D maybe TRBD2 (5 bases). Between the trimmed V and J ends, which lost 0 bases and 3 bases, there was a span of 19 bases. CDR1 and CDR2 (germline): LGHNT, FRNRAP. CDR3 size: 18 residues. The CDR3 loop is CASGLVSMRDDWTDTQYF. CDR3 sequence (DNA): TGTGCTAGTGGTTTGGTAAGCATGAGGGATGACTGGACAGATACGCAGTATTTT. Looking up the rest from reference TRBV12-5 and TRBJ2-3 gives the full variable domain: DARVTQTPRHKVTEMGQEVTMRCQPILGHNTVFWYRQTMMQGLELLAYFRNRAPLDDSGMPKDRFSAEMPDATLATLKIQPSEPRDSAVYFCASGLVSMRDDWTDTQYFGPGTRLTVL.

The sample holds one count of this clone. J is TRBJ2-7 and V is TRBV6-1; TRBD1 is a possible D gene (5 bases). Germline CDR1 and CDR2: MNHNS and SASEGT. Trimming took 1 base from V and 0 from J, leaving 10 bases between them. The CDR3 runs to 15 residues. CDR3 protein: CASSEGLGRSYEQYV. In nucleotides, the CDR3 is TGTGCCAGCAGTGAAGGGTTGGGGCGCTCCTACGAGCAGTACGTC.

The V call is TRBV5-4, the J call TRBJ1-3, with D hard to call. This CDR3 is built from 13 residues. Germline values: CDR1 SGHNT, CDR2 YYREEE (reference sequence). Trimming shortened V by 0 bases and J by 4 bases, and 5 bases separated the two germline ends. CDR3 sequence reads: CASSLGVGNTIYF. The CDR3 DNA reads TGTGCCAGCAGCTTGGGGGTCGGAAACACCATATATTTT. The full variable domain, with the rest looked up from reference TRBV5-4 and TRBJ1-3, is ETGVTQSPTHLIKTRGQQVTLRCSSQSGHNTVSWYQQALGQGPQFIFQYYREEENGRGNFPPRFSGLQFPNYSSELNVNALELDDSALYLCASSLGVGNTIYFGEGSWLTVV.